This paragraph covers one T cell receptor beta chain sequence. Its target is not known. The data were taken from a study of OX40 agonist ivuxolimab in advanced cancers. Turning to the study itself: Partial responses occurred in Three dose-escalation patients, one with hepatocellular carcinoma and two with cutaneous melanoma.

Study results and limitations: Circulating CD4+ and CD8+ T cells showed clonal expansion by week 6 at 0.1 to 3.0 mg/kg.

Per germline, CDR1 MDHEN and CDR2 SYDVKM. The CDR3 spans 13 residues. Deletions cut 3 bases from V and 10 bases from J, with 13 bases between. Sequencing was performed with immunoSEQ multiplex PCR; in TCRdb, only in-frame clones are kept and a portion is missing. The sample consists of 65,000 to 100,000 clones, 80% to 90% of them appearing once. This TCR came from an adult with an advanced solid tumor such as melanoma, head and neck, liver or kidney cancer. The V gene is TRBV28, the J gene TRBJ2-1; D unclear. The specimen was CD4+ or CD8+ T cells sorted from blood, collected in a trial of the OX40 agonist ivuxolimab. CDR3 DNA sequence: TGTGCCAGCAGTTTGAGCCTCGACTTAGAGCAGTTCTTC. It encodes CASSLSLDLEQFF.